This note documents a single T cell receptor beta chain sequence. The germline V gene encodes CDR1 MNHEY and CDR2 SVGEGT. Trimming took 2 bases from V and 11 from J, leaving 19 bases between them. This CDR3 has 16 amino acids. The protocol was immunoSEQ multiplex PCR, while the TCRdb copy is restricted to in-frame clones and leaves out a portion. The table lists a few hundred thousand clones, about nine tenths of them singletons. This record comes from a study of blood T cell repertoires in COVID-19. Study overall: The cDNA or gDNA used as material had been derived from T cells, B-cell-depleted T cells, or PBMCs.

Those enrolled, adults aged 18 to 89 years, came from roughly 23 US areas. Cohort assignment relied on participant-reported clinical history. Donors in Cohort 3 who had recovered were those with two negative PCRs, healthcare professional clearance, or resolution of their symptoms. What was sequenced was PBMCs or T cells enriched from blood (not recorded which). The clonotype originates from a man aged 25 to 40 who had recovered from COVID-19. The chain combines TRBV6-2 or TRBV6-3 with TRBJ1-6, with TRBD1 as a possible D gene (5 bases). CDR3 region: CASSYPTDTRVTPLHF. Written as DNA, the CDR3 is TGTGCCAGCAGTTACCCGACGGACACCCGAGTCACACCCCTCCACTTT.